The 8 T cell receptor beta chains given below trace back to one sample, sequenced in a study of blood T cell dynamics during melanoma immunotherapy (dated by TCRdb to the early 2020s). Taken with the paper, the label for time point translates to: week 3, after first cycle of checkpoint inhibitor. Libraries were prepared through the immunoSEQ multiplex PCR assay. TCRdb re-hosts the immuneACCESS table, in-frame sequences only. Its copies lack some clones; in the studies checked, an unresolved V gene accounts for under half of them, and the cause for the rest is not known. The sample yields approximately 15,000 clones; 80% to 95% were counted once. 0.92% of the sample is in the top ten clones. Specimen: blood, collected from a patient treated with checkpoint blockade. These receptors all come from a human donor with melanoma.

The chain is built from TRBV18 and TRBJ1-2; 8 bases map to TRBD1. Germline-derived CDR1 and CDR2 are KGHSH and LQKENI. J lost 8 bases, V lost 3 bases, and 11 bases had no gene match. This CDR3 is built from 15 residues. The CDR3 nucleotides read TGTGCCAGCTCACCCCCGGGACAGGCCATAAAGGGCTACACCTTC. As protein: CASSPPGQAIKGYTF.

CDR3 bases: TGTGCCTGGAGACAGGGTTTGAACACTGAAGCTTTCTTT. It encodes CAWRQGLNTEAFF. The genes are TRBV30 and TRBJ1-1; the D gene is possibly TRBD1 (6 bases). Germline CDR1 reads GTSNPN; CDR2 reads SVGIG (reference sequence). CDR3 length: 13 amino acids. V lost 3 bases and J lost 0, with 8 bases in between.

The CDR3 bases are TGTGCCAGCAGCTTACCCCCCCAGAATGAAAAACTGTTTTTT. Amino acid sequence: CASSLPPQNEKLFF. The chain is built from TRBV7-9 and TRBJ1-4; D unclear. This CDR3 is 14 amino acids long. Germline V CDR1 and CDR2: SEHNR, FQNEAQ (reference sequence). V lost 2 bases and J lost 5, with 9 bases in between.

The chain joins TRBV5-1 to TRBJ1-1; 8 bases align to TRBD1. Germline CDR1 reads SGHRS; CDR2 reads YFSETQ. V was clipped by 5 bases and J by 3 bases; unmatched bases: 6. There are 14 residues in the CDR3. The CDR3 here is CASRPGQGYTEAFF. Here the CDR3 DNA reads TGCGCCAGCAGACCCGGACAGGGTTACACTGAAGCTTTCTTT.

The chain couples TRBV5-4 to TRBJ2-7; D might be TRBD1 (5 bases). CDR1 SGHNT and CDR2 YYREEE come from the germline V gene (reference sequence). The CDR3 contains 13 residues. V was trimmed by 1 base and J by 2 bases, leaving 7 bases between them. The CDR3 loop reads CASSLPGTYEQYF. CDR3 DNA sequence: TGTGCCAGCAGCTTGCCAGGGACCTACGAGCAGTACTTC.

The rearrangement uses TRBV2 and TRBJ2-3; 9 bases fit TRBD2. The J segment lost 6 bases and the V segment lost 5 bases, leaving 21 bases of the junction unmatched. The CDR3 length is 19 residues. Germline V gene data show CDR1 as SNHLY and CDR2 as FYNNEI. DNA for the CDR3: TGTGCCAGCAGTCGACGGGGTGGTAGCGGGAGAATGGGGCGGGATACGCAGTATTTT. Protein: CASSRRGGSGRMGRDTQYF. The complete variable domain, with remaining parts taken from reference TRBV2 and TRBJ2-3, reads EPEVTQTPSHQVTQMGQEVILRCVPISNHLYFYWYRQILGQKVEFLVSFYNNEISEKSEIFDDQFSVERPDGSNFTLKIRSTKLEDSAMYFCASSRRGGSGRMGRDTQYFGPGTRLTVL.

The rearrangement joins TRBV11-2 to TRBJ1-1; D remains unclear. Germline-derived CDR1 and CDR2 are SGHAT and FQNNGV. CDR3 length: 14 amino acids. V lost 2 bases and J 1 base, leaving 8 bases between the germline ends. CDR3 sequence (DNA): TGTGCCAGCAGCTTATACACACGGAACACTGAAGCTTTCTTT. This encodes CASSLYTRNTEAFF.

The table lists this clone with a few counts. The chain employs TRBV5-1 and TRBJ1-4, with D maybe TRBD1 (6 bases). The germline V and J ends were trimmed by 4 bases and 8 bases, with 18 bases remaining between them. Germline CDR1 is SGHRS and CDR2 is YFSETQ. The CDR3 covers 15 residues. In nucleotides, the CDR3 is TGCGCCAGCAGCCCCACAGGGATGAGGGGGGAAAAACTGTTTTTT. This gives the protein CASSPTGMRGEKLFF.